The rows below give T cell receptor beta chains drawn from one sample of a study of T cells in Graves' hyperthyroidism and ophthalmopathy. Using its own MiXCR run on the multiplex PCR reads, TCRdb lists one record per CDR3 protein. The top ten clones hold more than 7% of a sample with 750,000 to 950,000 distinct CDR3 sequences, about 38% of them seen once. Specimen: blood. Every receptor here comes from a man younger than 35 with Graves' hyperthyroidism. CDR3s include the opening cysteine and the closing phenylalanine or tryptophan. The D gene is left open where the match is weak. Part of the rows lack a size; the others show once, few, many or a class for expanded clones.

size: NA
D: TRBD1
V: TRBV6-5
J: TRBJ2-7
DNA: TGTGCCAGCAGTCGGACAGGGGGGAAAGGCTACGAGCAGTACTTC
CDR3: CASSRTGGKGYEQYF

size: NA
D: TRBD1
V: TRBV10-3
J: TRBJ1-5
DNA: TGTGCCATCAGTGAGCGGACTGGGACAGGGGGATCTGAGCCCCAGCATTTT
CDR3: CAISERTGTGGSEPQHF

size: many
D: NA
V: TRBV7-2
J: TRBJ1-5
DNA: TGTGCCAGCAGCTTAGCGGCAGATAGCAATCAGCCCCAGCATTTT
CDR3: CASSLAADSNQPQHF

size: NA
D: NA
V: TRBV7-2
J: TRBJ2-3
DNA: TGTGCCAGCAGCTTACAACAGGGGGGGCCAGATACGCAGTATTTT
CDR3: CASSLQQGGPDTQYF

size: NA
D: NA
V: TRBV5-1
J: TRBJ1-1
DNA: TGCGCCAGCAGCTCCGGGACCGGCTTCCCTGAAGCTTTCTTT
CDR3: CASSSGTGFPEAFF

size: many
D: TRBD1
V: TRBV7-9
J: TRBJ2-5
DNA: TGTGCCAGCAGCGCCCGGGACAGGGGCGGGGAGACCCAGTACTTC
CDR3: CASSARDRGGETQYF

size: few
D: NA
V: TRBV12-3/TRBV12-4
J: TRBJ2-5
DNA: TGTGCCAGCAGTTTCCCCTCCCTTACGGGCCAAGAGACCCAGTACTTC
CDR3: CASSFPSLTGQETQYF

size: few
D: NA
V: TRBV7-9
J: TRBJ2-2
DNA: TGTGCCAGCAGCTTCTGGGGGGACGCAGGCACCGGGGAGCTGTTTTTT
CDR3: CASSFWGDAGTGELFF

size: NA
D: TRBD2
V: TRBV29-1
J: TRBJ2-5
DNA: TGCAGCGTTGAAGCGGGGGGTGGTCAGCCCCAGTACTTC
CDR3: CSVEAGGGQPQYF

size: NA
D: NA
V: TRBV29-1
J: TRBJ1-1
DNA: TGCAGCGTTTCGTTGGCGGGGGACACTGAAGCTTTCTTT
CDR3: CSVSLAGDTEAFF

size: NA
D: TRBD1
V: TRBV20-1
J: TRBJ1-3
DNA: TGCAGTGCTAGAGTCAGGGGGCAGGCTGGAAACACCATATATTTT
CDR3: CSARVRGQAGNTIYF

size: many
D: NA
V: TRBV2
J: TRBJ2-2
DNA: TGTGCCAGCAGTGCCGGCACCGGGGAGCTGTTTTTT
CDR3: CASSAGTGELFF

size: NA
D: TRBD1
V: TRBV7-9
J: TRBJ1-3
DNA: TGTGCCAGCAGCAATAGGACAGGGAGGAATGGCTACACCATATATTTT
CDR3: CASSNRTGRNGYTIYF

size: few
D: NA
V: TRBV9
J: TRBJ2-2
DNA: TGTGCCAGCAGCGGCCCGAGACGGGCCAGAACTCTCCTCGGGGAGCTGTTTTTT
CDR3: CASSGPRRARTLLGELFF

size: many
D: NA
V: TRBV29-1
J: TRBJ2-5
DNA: TGCAGCGCAACAGCCTTCGGAGAGACCCAGTACTTC
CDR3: CSATAFGETQYF

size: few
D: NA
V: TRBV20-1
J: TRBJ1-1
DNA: TGTGCCTGGACAGAGAACACTGAAGCTTTCTTT
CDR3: CAWTENTEAFF

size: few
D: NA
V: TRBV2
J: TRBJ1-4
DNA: TGTGCCAGCCTGGGCAGGGGAACCTCAAATGAAAAACTGTTTTTT
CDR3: CASLGRGTSNEKLFF

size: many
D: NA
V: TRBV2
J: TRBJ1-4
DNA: TGTGCCAGCAGTGATTTCGTATCTGCAACTAATGAAAAACTGTTTTTT
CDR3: CASSDFVSATNEKLFF

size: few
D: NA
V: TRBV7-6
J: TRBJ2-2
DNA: TGTGCCAGCAGCTCGGCAAGGTCAGACTACACCGGGGAGCTGTTTTTT
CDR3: CASSSARSDYTGELFF

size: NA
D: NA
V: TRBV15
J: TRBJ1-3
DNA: TGTGCCACCAGCAGAGAGCGGGGGGGAAACACCATATATTTT
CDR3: CATSRERGGNTIYF

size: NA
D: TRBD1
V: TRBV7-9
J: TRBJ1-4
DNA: TGTGCCAGCAGCTTGGGACAGTCGTATGAAAAACTGTTTTTT
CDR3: CASSLGQSYEKLFF

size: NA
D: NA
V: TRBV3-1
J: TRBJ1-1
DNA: TGTGCCAGCAGCCGCCCTGGGACCAGGGAAAACACTGAAGCTTTCTTT
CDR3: CASSRPGTRENTEAFF

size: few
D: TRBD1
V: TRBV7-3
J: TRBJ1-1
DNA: TGTGCCAGCAGCTTATCGGGTCAGGGGGATTTCGCTTTCTTT
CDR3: CASSLSGQGDFAFF

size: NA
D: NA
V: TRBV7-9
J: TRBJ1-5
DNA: TGTGCCAGCAAACCCAGGCCCCAGCATTTT
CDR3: CASKPRPQHF

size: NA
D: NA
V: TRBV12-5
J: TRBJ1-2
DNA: TGTGCTGGTGGTTTAGGCAGAGACTATGGCTACACCTTC
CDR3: CAGGLGRDYGYTF

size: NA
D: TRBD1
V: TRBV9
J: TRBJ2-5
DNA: TGTGCCAGCAGCCTCGGACAGGGGGTTGCGACCCAGTACTTC
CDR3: CASSLGQGVATQYF

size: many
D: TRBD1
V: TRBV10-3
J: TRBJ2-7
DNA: TGTGCCATCACCAACTTGTCCAGGGGGCCATCCTACGAGCAGTACTTC
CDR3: CAITNLSRGPSYEQYF

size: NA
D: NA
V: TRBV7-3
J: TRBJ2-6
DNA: TGTGCCAGCACCCCCCGGTGTTCAGGGGCCAACGTCCTGACTTTC
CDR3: CASTPRCSGANVLTF

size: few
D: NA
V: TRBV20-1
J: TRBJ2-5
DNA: TGCAGTGCTACATCCCAAGGGGCAGGCGGGACCCAGTACTTC
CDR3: CSATSQGAGGTQYF

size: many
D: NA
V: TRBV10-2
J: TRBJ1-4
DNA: TGCGCCACTCGTCAGGGGCGGCGGGATGAAAAACTGTTTTTT
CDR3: CATRQGRRDEKLFF

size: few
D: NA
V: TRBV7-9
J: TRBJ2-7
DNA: TGTGCCAGCAGCTCCCACAGGGTCCACGAGCAGTACTTC
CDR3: CASSSHRVHEQYF

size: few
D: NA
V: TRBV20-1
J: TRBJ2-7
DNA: TGCAGTGCTTACCCCCCGGGGGGCCCCTCCTACGAGCAGTACTTC
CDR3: CSAYPPGGPSYEQYF

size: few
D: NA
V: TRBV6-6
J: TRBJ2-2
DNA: TGTGCCAGCCGGACTCCCGGGGACACCGGGGAGCTGTTTTTT
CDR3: CASRTPGDTGELFF

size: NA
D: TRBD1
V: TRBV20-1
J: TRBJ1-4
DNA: TGCAGTGCTAGAGATGGGGACAGGGAAACTGAAAAACTGTTTTTT
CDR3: CSARDGDRETEKLFF

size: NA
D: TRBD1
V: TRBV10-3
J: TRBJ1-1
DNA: TGTGCCATCAGTAGATTCGGACAGGGGGAGAGAGGGAACACTGAAGCTTTCTTT
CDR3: CAISRFGQGERGNTEAFF

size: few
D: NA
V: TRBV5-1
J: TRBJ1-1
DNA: TGCGCCAGCAGCTTGGGAAGGGAGAGGGACACTGAAGCTTTCTTT
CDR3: CASSLGRERDTEAFF

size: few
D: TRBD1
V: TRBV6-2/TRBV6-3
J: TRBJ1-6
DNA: TGTGCCAGCAGCCTATCGGGACAGGTTAATTCACCCCTCCACTTT
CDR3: CASSLSGQVNSPLHF

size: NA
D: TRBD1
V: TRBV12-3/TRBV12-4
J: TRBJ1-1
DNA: TGTGCCAGCAGTTTTATAATAGAAGGGGGCGCTGAAGCTTTCTTT
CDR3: CASSFIIEGGAEAFF

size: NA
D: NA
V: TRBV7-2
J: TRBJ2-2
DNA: TGTGCCAGCAGCTTAGGGTGGCACACCGGGGAGCTGTTTTTT
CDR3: CASSLGWHTGELFF

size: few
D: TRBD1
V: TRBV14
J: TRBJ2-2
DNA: TGTGCCAGCAGCCTAACCGGGACAGGGCTCGGGGAGCTGTTTTTT
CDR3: CASSLTGTGLGELFF

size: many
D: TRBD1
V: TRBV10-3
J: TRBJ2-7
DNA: TGTGCCACCTTACAGGGGACACTTTCCTACGAGCAGTACTTC
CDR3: CATLQGTLSYEQYF

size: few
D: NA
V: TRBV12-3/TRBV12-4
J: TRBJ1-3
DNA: TGTGCCAGCAGTTTAGAGAGGACCTTCAAGAACACCATATATTTT
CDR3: CASSLERTFKNTIYF

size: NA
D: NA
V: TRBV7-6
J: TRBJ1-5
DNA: TGTGCCAGCAGCCCAGCCGCCGGGTCCTACGAGCATTTT
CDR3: CASSPAAGSYEHF

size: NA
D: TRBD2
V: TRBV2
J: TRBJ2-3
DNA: TGTGCCAACCTAGCGGGGGGGCATGCAGATACGCAGTATTTT
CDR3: CANLAGGHADTQYF

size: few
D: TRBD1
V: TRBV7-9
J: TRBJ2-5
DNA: TGTGCCAGCAGCGCGGACAGGGGAGGTCGCACCCAGTACTTC
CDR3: CASSADRGGRTQYF

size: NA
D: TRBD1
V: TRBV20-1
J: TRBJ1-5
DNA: TGCAGTGCTAGTTCCGGGACAGGGCGGCCCCAGCATTTT
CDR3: CSASSGTGRPQHF

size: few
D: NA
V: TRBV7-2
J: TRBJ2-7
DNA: TGTGCCAGCAGCCCGTCGGCCGGCGACGAGCAGTACTTC
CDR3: CASSPSAGDEQYF

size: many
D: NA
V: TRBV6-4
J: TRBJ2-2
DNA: TGTGCCAGCAGTGACTCAGCGTCCGGGGAGCTGTTTTTT
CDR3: CASSDSASGELFF

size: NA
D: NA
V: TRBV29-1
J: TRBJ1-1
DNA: TGCAGCGCTGCACAGGGAGATGGGACTGAAGCTTTCTTT
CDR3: CSAAQGDGTEAFF

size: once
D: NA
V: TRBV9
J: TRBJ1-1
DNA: TGTGCCAGCAGTTTAGGTGTGGTAGGGGAAGCTTTCTTT
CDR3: CASSLGVVGEAFF

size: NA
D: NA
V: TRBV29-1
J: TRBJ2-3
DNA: TGCAGCGTTGGGGGGGATGCGACAGATACGCAGTATTTT
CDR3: CSVGGDATDTQYF

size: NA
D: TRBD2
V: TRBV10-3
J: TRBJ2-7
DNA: TGTGCCATCAGTCCGGGACTAGCGGGGAGCTCCTACGAGCAGTACTTC
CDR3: CAISPGLAGSSYEQYF

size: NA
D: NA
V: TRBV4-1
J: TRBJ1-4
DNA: TGCGCCAGCAGCCAGACCCTACTTGCAACTAATGAAAAACTGTTTTTT
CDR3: CASSQTLLATNEKLFF